These T cell receptor beta chains were read from a single sample in a study of control samples from healthy donors and cancer patients. Assay used: immunoSEQ multiplex PCR; TCRdb lists only in-frame clones, some missing. The data hold over 150,000 clones, with approximately 94% observed a single time. Material for sequencing was blood. Receptor source: a man aged 40-49 years in good health. CDR3s include the opening cysteine and the closing phenylalanine or tryptophan. The D gene is left open where the match is weak.

d_call	v_call	cdr3_length	j_call	cdr3_aa	cdr3_nt
.	TRBV5-4	16	TRBJ1-1	CASSGGGHNMNTEAFF	TGTGCCAGCAGCGGGGGGGGACACAACATGAACACTGAAGCTTTCTTT
.	TRBV7-2	14	TRBJ1-2	CASSLVGVEDGYTF	TGTGCCAGCAGCTTAGTGGGGGTAGAGGATGGCTACACCTTC
.	TRBV4-1	12	TRBJ2-2	CASSPASGELFF	TGCGCCAGCAGCCCCGCGTCCGGGGAGCTGTTTTTT
.	TRBV29-1	13	TRBJ1-1	CSVGDRTYTEAFF	TGCAGCGTTGGGGATCGGACATACACTGAAGCTTTCTTT
.	TRBV5-1	11	TRBJ1-2	CASSSRGGYTF	TGCGCCAGCAGCTCTCGTGGTGGCTACACCTTC
TRBD2	TRBV5-5	16	TRBJ2-2	CASTLGGGGGPGELFF	TGTGCCAGCACCCTTGGTGGGGGGGGAGGACCCGGGGAGCTGTTTTTT
.	TRBV7-6	15	TRBJ1-3	CASSRDGGSGNTIYF	TGTGCCAGCAGCCGTGACGGGGGCTCTGGAAACACCATATATTTT
.	TRBV9	15	TRBJ1-3	CASSVEGTAGNTIYF	TGTGCCAGCAGCGTAGAGGGGACTGCTGGAAACACCATATATTTT
.	TRBV10-3	14	TRBJ1-1	CAISEGRGNTEAFF	TGTGCCATCAGTGAGGGGCGGGGGAACACTGAAGCTTTCTTT
TRBD1	TRBV18	15	TRBJ2-7	CASSPGTGGSYEQYF	TGTGCCAGCTCCCCCGGGACAGGAGGCTCCTACGAGCAGTACTTC
TRBD1	TRBV5-1	14	TRBJ1-2	CASSLGTGSLSYTF	TGCGCCAGCAGCTTGGGGACAGGGAGTCTGAGCTACACCTTC
.	TRBV5-6	13	TRBJ1-4	CASRLQGEEKLFF	TGTGCCAGCAGGCTACAGGGCGAGGAAAAACTGTTTTTT
.	TRBV4-2	15	TRBJ1-2	CASSPDNRELWGYTF	TGTGCCAGCAGCCCAGATAACAGGGAATTGTGGGGCTACACCTTC
.	TRBV6-5	15	TRBJ1-4	CASSYVPGVGEKLFF	TGTGCCAGCAGTTACGTCCCCGGGGTGGGTGAAAAACTGTTTTTT
.	TRBV11-2	15	TRBJ2-1	CASGLVRGTGNEQFF	TGTGCCAGCGGCTTAGTTCGGGGGACGGGCAATGAGCAGTTCTTC
TRBD1	TRBV6-4	14	TRBJ1-4	CASSDRGRSEKLFF	TGTGCCAGCAGTGACAGGGGGCGTAGCGAAAAACTGTTTTTT
.	TRBV28	12	TRBJ1-1	CASSLPRTEAFF	TGTGCCAGCAGTCTCCCAAGGACTGAAGCTTTCTTT
TRBD1	TRBV19	14	TRBJ2-7	CASSPDRNSYEQYF	TGTGCCAGTAGCCCGGACAGGAACTCCTACGAGCAGTACTTC
.	TRBV5-6	12	TRBJ1-1	CASSFGGVEAFF	TGTGCCAGCAGCTTCGGGGGGGTTGAAGCTTTCTTT
.	TRBV7-2	14	TRBJ2-7	CASSLEPADYEQYF	TGTGCCAGCAGCTTAGAGCCAGCGGACTACGAGCAGTACTTC
.	TRBV18	13	TRBJ1-2	CASSPTENYGYTF	TGTGCCAGCTCACCAACGGAGAACTATGGCTACACCTTC
TRBD1	TRBV9	14	TRBJ2-7	CASSGWTGWYEQYF	TGTGCCAGCAGCGGATGGACAGGGTGGTACGAGCAGTACTTC
.	TRBV6-2/TRBV6-3	15	TRBJ2-7	CASSSPQASSYEQYF	TGTGCCAGCAGTTCCCCACAGGCGAGCTCCTACGAGCAGTACTTC
.	TRBV10-3	16	TRBJ1-1	CAISESPGSINTEAFF	TGTGCCATCAGTGAGTCCCCCGGGAGTATCAACACTGAAGCTTTCTTT
.	TRBV7-9	15	TRBJ1-5	CASSLGGNSNQPQHF	TGTGCCAGCAGCTTAGGAGGGAATAGCAATCAGCCCCAGCATTTT
.	TRBV19	12	TRBJ2-7	CASSPTGYEQYF	TGTGCCAGTAGCCCGACAGGCTACGAGCAGTACTTC
TRBD1	TRBV7-8	16	TRBJ2-1	CASSLAGTGDSNEQFF	TGTGCCAGCAGCTTAGCTGGGACAGGGGACTCCAATGAGCAGTTCTTC
TRBD1	TRBV27	15	TRBJ1-6	CASSLAGTGLPPLHF	TGTGCCAGCAGTTTAGCCGGGACAGGGTTGCCACCCCTCCACTTT
.	TRBV6-5	14	TRBJ1-2	CASSLREGSYGYTF	TGTGCCAGCAGCCTTCGGGAGGGTTCCTATGGCTACACCTTC
.	TRBV7-9	15	TRBJ1-1	CASSPLDSMNTEAFF	TGTGCCAGCAGCCCGTTGGACAGTATGAACACTGAAGCTTTCTTT
TRBD1	TRBV13	15	TRBJ1-1	CASSRPGTGDTEAFF	TGTGCCAGCAGCCGTCCCGGGACAGGGGACACTGAAGCTTTCTTT
.	TRBV11-2	15	TRBJ1-5	CASSLEGKFQQPQHF	TGTGCCAGCAGCTTAGAGGGCAAGTTCCAACAGCCCCAGCATTTT
.	TRBV21-1	19	TRBJ1-6	CASSKASRDRERFDSPLHF	TGTGCCAGCAGCAAAGCGTCCCGGGACAGGGAAAGGTTTGATTCACCCCTCCACTTT
TRBD1	TRBV28	14	TRBJ2-7	CASSDLQGSYEQYF	TGTGCCAGCAGTGACCTACAGGGGAGCTACGAGCAGTACTTC
TRBD1	TRBV13	14	TRBJ1-2	CASSYRQGNYGYTF	TGTGCCAGCAGTTATAGACAGGGTAACTATGGCTACACCTTC
.	TRBV28	15	TRBJ2-5	CASSPGRDYQETQYF	TGTGCCAGCAGCCCCGGCCGAGACTACCAAGAGACCCAGTACTTC
.	TRBV10-2	14	TRBJ2-7	CASSDGQTYYEQYF	TGCGCCAGCAGTGACGGGCAAACCTACTACGAGCAGTACTTC
TRBD1	TRBV11-2	15	TRBJ2-1	CASTRDRFRPDEQFF	TGTGCCAGCACCAGGGACAGGTTTAGGCCTGATGAGCAGTTCTTC
TRBD2	TRBV5-6	15	TRBJ2-3	CASSFKRGLADTQYF	TGTGCCAGCAGCTTCAAGCGGGGGCTGGCAGATACGCAGTATTTT
.	TRBV19	16	TRBJ1-4	CASSPTWGAASLKLFF	TGTGCCAGTAGTCCCACTTGGGGGGCAGCGTCTTTAAAACTGTTTTTT
.	TRBV7-2	14	TRBJ1-2	CASSLVQGDYGYTF	TGTGCCAGCAGCTTAGTACAGGGAGACTATGGCTACACCTTC
TRBD2	TRBV29-1	14	TRBJ2-3	CSAATSGSTDTQYF	TGCAGCGCCGCGACTAGCGGTAGCACAGATACGCAGTATTTT